Here is one TCR beta chain with its context. These data come from a study of low-dose radiotherapy and immunotherapy resistance in tumors. Study details: On cycle 1 day 1, patients started four cycles of oral aspirin 300 mg daily.

First-strand cDNA used TRAV- and TRBV-specific primers, covering alpha and beta chains. TCRs were amplified for roughly 20 PCR cycles with a constant-region primer and V-primer adapter. TCRdb fed the reads into MiXCR, producing one record per CDR3 protein. The table records approximately 89,000 distinct CDR3 sequences, about 20% of them present only once. Documented time point: before trial treatment. This TCR was recovered from a male donor with prostate cancer. Sequencing used PBMCs, obtained before treatment.

The CDR3 sequence: CASSSAGRPYEQYF. CDR3 DNA: TGCGCCAGCAGCTCCGCGGGACGGCCCTACGAGCAGTACTTC. The chain is built from TRBV5-1 and TRBJ2-7; TRBD2 might be the D (6 bases). Germline V CDR1 and CDR2: SGHRS, YFSETQ. Trimming took off 3 bases at V and 2 bases at J, with 12 bases between the two ends. CDR3 size: 14 residues.